This T cell receptor (beta chain) comes out of a study of cytomegalovirus exposure and HLA in healthy donors. This clone has a single count. In germline, CDR1 is KGHSH, CDR2 LQKENI. V lost 3 bases, J lost 1 base, and 10 bases lay in between. The CDR3 runs 14 residues. Clones were sequenced by immunoSEQ multiplex PCR, and TCRdb holds only the in-frame ones, with some missing. The sample holds fewer than 250,000 clones, approximately 87% seen once. The receptor comes from a young man in good health and CMV-seronegative. V usage is TRBV18 and J usage is TRBJ2-7, with a tentative D call TRBD2 (5 bases). Sequenced material: PBMCs. CDR3 DNA sequence: TGTGCCAGCTCACCCCGGGGATCGTCCTACGAGCAGTACTTC. Translation: CASSPRGSSYEQYF.